There are a few counts of the clone carrying this TCR beta chain. The entry originates in a study of T-cell reconstitution after alpha-beta-depleted transplantation in children. The library targeted TCRbeta and was prepared with unique molecular identifiers. TCRdb reprocessed the PCR reads via MiXCR and lists one record per CDR3 protein. The sample lists about 540,000 distinct CDR3 sequences, around 16% occurring once. Trimming removed 5 bases at V and 6 bases at J, with 18 bases between. CDR3 length: 15 amino acids. Germline assignment: CDR1 SGHTA and CDR2 FQGTGA. This TCR came from a human donor who donated a stem cell graft to a child with acute lymphoblastic leukemia. The sequences come from PBMCs from the stem cell graft donor, collected from the stem cell graft. The rearrangement uses TRBV7-3 and TRBJ2-3; D might be TRBD2 (6 bases). The CDR3 bases are TGTGCCAGCAGCATCACCGGGACTCCCCGGGATACGCAGTATTTT. Translation: CASSITGTPRDTQYF.